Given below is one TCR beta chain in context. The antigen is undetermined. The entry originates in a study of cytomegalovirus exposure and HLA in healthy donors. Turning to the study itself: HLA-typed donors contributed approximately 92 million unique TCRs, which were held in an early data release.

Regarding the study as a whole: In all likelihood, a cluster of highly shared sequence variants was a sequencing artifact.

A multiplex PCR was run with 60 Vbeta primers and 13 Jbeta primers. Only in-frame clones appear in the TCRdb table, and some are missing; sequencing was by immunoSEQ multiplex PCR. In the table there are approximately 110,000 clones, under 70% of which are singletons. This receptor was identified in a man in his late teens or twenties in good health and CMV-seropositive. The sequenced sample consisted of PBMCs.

The CDR3 bases are TGTGCCAGCAGCTCGAAGGGGATGGAAGCCGGTCCCCAGTACTTC. It specifies CASSSKGMEAGPQYF. This chain links TRBV7-9 with TRBJ2-5, with D possibly TRBD1 on 5 matching bases. The CDR3 extends over 15 amino acids. Trimming took 4 bases from V and 9 from J, leaving 21 bases between them. Per the germline V gene, CDR1 is SEHNR and CDR2 is FQNEAQ (reference sequence).